One sample yielded the 18 T cell receptor beta chains listed below, sequenced in a study of shared clonotypes between healthy human individuals (dated by TCRdb to the early 2020s). Receptors were amplified or captured by the immunoSEQ multiplex PCR assay. In TCRdb, the immuneACCESS table is reduced to in-frame sequences with V and J assigned. These tables do not hold every clone; where another copy was compared, an unresolved V gene accounts for under half, and the others remain unexplained. This sample comprises roughly 650,000 clones, about 96% of them detected only once. Around 0.058% of the sample is held by the ten biggest clonotypes. Sequenced sample: naive CD4+ T cells sorted from blood. Interpreted using the paper, the cell subset or site label stands for: CD45RA+ positively selected. The receptor source for this set is a woman in her 30s in good health.

The chain carries TRBV6-1 and TRBJ2-5; 9 nucleotides match TRBD2. Germline CDR1 and CDR2: MNHNS and SASEGT. The V segment lost 8 bases and the J segment 3 bases; nucleotides outside the gene matches: 10. The CDR3 has 15 residues. CDR3 protein: CASRISGRLEETQYF. The CDR3 DNA reads as TGTGCCAGCCGGATTAGCGGGAGATTGGAAGAGACCCAGTACTTC.

The chain employs TRBV9 and TRBJ2-1, with D tentatively TRBD2 (6 bases). Trimming took off 4 bases at V and 4 bases at J, with 15 bases between the two ends. CDR1 is SGDLS, CDR2 YYNGEE, per germline. The CDR3 is 15 residues long. CDR3 residues: CASSLTGVLYNEQFF. The CDR3 DNA is TGTGCCAGCAGCCTCACGGGAGTACTATACAATGAGCAGTTCTTC.

V usage is TRBV7-9 and J usage is TRBJ2-3; 9 bases fit TRBD2. The CDR3 covers 18 residues. The germline V gene encodes CDR1 SEHNR and CDR2 FQNEAQ (reference sequence). J lost 5 bases, V lost 0 bases, and 12 bases had no gene match. The CDR3 DNA follows: TGTGCCAGCAGCTTAGCGGCGGGTAGCGGGAGAGGGAAAGATACGCAGTATTTT. Residues: CASSLAAGSGRGKDTQYF.

The chain has TRBV5-1 and TRBJ2-7; perhaps TRBD1 as D (6 bases). The CDR3 is made up of 15 amino acids. Deletions cut 4 bases from V and 1 base from J, with 15 bases between. Germline values: CDR1 SGHRS, CDR2 YFSETQ. The CDR3 DNA sequence: TGCGCCAGCAGCCCGGGACACAGAATATCCTACGAGCAGTACTTC. Translation gives CASSPGHRISYEQYF.

The chain joins TRBV10-3 to TRBJ2-2; 7 bases are shared with TRBD2. CDR3 length equals 12 residues. V shed 8 bases, J shed 6 bases, and the junction held 3 bases outside the gene matches. Germline lookup yields CDR1 ENHRY and CDR2 SYGVKD. CDR3 nucleotides: TGTGCCATCGGGAGGGGAGCCGGGGAGCTGTTTTTT. Encoded protein: CAIGRGAGELFF.

The gene calls are TRBV5-5 and TRBJ1-2; TRBD1 matches at 7 bases. With 5 bases clipped from V and 5 bases from J, the junction kept 6 bases outside the gene matches. This CDR3 comprises 13 residues. CDR1 is SGHKS, CDR2 YYEKEE, per germline (reference sequence). CDR3 coding DNA: TGTGCCAGCAGGAAAACAGGGGATTATGGCTACACCTTC. Translation gives CASRKTGDYGYTF.

The rearrangement joins TRBV27 to TRBJ1-2; D unclear. V gave up 11 bases and J gave up 1 base, with 11 bases separating them. The germline V gene encodes CDR1 MNHEY and CDR2 SMNVEV (reference sequence). The CDR3 spans 12 residues. CDR3 residues: CAGPGGNYGYTF. The CDR3 bases are TGTGCCGGTCCAGGTGGTAACTATGGCTACACCTTC.

The chain employs TRBV7-6 and TRBJ2-1; TRBD2 is a possible D gene (6 bases). Trimming stripped 5 bases from V and 2 bases from J, with 16 bases between. CDR1 and CDR2 (germline): SGHVS, FNYEAQ. The CDR3 extends over 16 amino acids. The CDR3 here is CASSPFGEVAYNEQFF. The CDR3, as DNA: TGTGCCAGCAGCCCATTCGGGGAGGTTGCCTACAATGAGCAGTTCTTC.

DNA for the CDR3: TGCGCCAGCAGCCAAGACGTAGGGTCTAGCCGTTTCTACGAGCAGTACTTC. Encoded protein: CASSQDVGSSRFYEQYF. The chain has TRBV4-1 and TRBJ2-7, with a weak D call TRBD2 (5 bases). CDR1 MGHRA and CDR2 YSYEKL come from the germline V gene. The V gene lost 0 bases and the J gene lost 3 bases, with 18 bases spanning the gap. The CDR3 contains 17 residues.

Only one count was recorded for this clone. This sequence joins TRBV13 and TRBJ1-5; D not certain. Germline V gives CDR1 PRHDT, CDR2 FYEKMQ (reference sequence). This CDR3 is built from 14 residues. Trimming cost V 2 bases and J 1 base, with 6 bases left between them. CDR3 DNA: TGTGCCAGCAGCTTACGTGGGAGCAATCAGCCCCAGCATTTT. It codes for CASSLRGSNQPQHF.

The chain joins TRBV28 to TRBJ1-2; D gene unclear. The V gene's germline CDR1 is MDHEN and CDR2 SYDVKM. The CDR3 contains 15 residues. V was clipped by 4 bases and J by 0 bases, with 12 bases between them. The DNA for the CDR3 is TGTGCCAGCAGTTCAGACTATAAGACTAACTATGGCTACACCTTC. This codes for CASSSDYKTNYGYTF.

The V call is TRBV28, the J call TRBJ2-7; D possibly corresponds to TRBD1 (5 bases). The CDR3 is 13 amino acids. The germline V gene has CDR1 MDHEN and CDR2 SYDVKM. V lost 6 bases to trimming and J lost 2 bases, with 11 bases between them. Here the CDR3 reads CASRESRAYEQYF. In DNA form, the CDR3 reads TGTGCCAGCAGGGAAAGCAGGGCCTACGAGCAGTACTTC.

This sequence joins TRBV9 and TRBJ2-7; 11 positions agree with TRBD2. CDR1 and CDR2 from the germline V gene are SGDLS and YYNGEE. With V trimmed by 4 bases and J by 3 bases, 6 bases remained unmatched. The CDR3 covers 15 residues. The CDR3 sequence: CASSPRTSGFYEQYF. CDR3 bases: TGTGCCAGCAGCCCTAGGACTAGCGGGTTCTACGAGCAGTACTTC.

The CDR3 is CASSDTGVRGSGYTF. CDR3 DNA sequence: TGCGCCAGCAGCGACACAGGGGTGAGAGGCTCTGGCTACACCTTC. The chain has TRBV5-1 and TRBJ1-2, with 7 bases matching TRBD1. Germline V gene data show CDR1 as SGHRS and CDR2 as YFSETQ. The trim removed 4 bases at V and 7 bases at J, leaving 13 bases unmatched. This CDR3 has 15 amino acids.

The CDR3 nucleotides are TGCAGCGTAAGACAGGGATCGAACACCGGGGAGCTGTTTTTT. Translation gives CSVRQGSNTGELFF. This rearrangement joins TRBV29-1 to TRBJ2-2; 7 nucleotides line up with TRBD1. V was pared by 6 bases and J by 0 bases, with 4 bases of the junction left unmatched. The CDR3 loop spans 14 amino acids. CDR1 and CDR2 from the germline V gene are SQVTM and ANQGSEA.

The V and J genes are TRBV6-1 and TRBJ2-7, with 12 bases that match TRBD2. The germline CDR1 and CDR2 sequences are MNHNS and SASEGT. This CDR3 spans 13 amino acids. Unmatched junction bases numbered 1, after V lost 8 bases and J lost 2 bases. The CDR3 DNA reads TGTGCCAGCCGGACTAGCGGGACCTACGAGCAGTACTTC. Translation: CASRTSGTYEQYF.

V usage is TRBV28 and J usage is TRBJ1-3; D is possibly TRBD1 (6 bases). The V end lost 1 base, the J end lost 0 bases, and 19 bases lay between the germline ends. The CDR3 is 19 amino acids. Germline lookup yields CDR1 MDHEN and CDR2 SYDVKM. The CDR3 DNA sequence: TGTGCCAGCAGTTTATCGAGGCCGAATTCGGGACACTCTGGAAACACCATATATTTT. Translation gives CASSLSRPNSGHSGNTIYF.

V is TRBV27 and J is TRBJ1-1; D remains unclear. The CDR3 is made up of 13 amino acids. V lost 5 bases and J lost 1, with 8 bases in between. Germline loops: CDR1 MNHEY, CDR2 SMNVEV (reference sequence). CDR3 coding DNA: TGTGCCAGCAGTGGTAATGCGAACACTGAAGCTTTCTTT. Translated, it gives CASSGNANTEAFF.